Listed here is a single T cell receptor (beta chain). Antigen specificity is unknown. Profiling relied on immunoSEQ multiplex PCR, and the TCRdb table lists in-frame clones only, not all of them. This table has more than 90,000 clones, approximately 84% appearing once. This record comes from a study of OX40 agonist ivuxolimab in advanced cancers. For the study at large: It was permissible to have had prior anti-PD-1, anti-PD-L1 or anti-CTLA-4 therapy, and over 35% had some.

The germline V and J ends were trimmed by 3 bases and 3 bases, with 14 bases remaining between them. Per germline, CDR1 LNHDA and CDR2 SQIVND (reference sequence). CDR3 size: 15 residues. Findings and caveats of the study: Doses of 0.1 to 3.0 mg/kg were accompanied by clonal expansion of CD4+ and CD8+ blood T cells by week 6.

This TCR was recovered from an adult with an advanced solid tumor such as melanoma, head and neck, liver or kidney cancer. The rearrangement joins TRBV19 to TRBJ1-1; D uncertain. The material was CD4+ or CD8+ T cells sorted from blood, obtained in a trial of the OX40 agonist ivuxolimab. For the CDR3, the DNA is TGTGCCAGTAGTATTTTTGGGGTATGGGACACTGAAGCTTTCTTT. It is translated as CASSIFGVWDTEAFF. Drawing the rest from reference TRBV19 and TRBJ1-1, the complete variable domain is DGGITQSPKYLFRKEGQNVTLSCEQNLNHDAMYWYRQDPGQGLRLIYYSQIVNDFQKGDIAEGYSVSREKKESFPLTVTSAQKNPTAFYLCASSIFGVWDTEAFFGQGTRLTVV.